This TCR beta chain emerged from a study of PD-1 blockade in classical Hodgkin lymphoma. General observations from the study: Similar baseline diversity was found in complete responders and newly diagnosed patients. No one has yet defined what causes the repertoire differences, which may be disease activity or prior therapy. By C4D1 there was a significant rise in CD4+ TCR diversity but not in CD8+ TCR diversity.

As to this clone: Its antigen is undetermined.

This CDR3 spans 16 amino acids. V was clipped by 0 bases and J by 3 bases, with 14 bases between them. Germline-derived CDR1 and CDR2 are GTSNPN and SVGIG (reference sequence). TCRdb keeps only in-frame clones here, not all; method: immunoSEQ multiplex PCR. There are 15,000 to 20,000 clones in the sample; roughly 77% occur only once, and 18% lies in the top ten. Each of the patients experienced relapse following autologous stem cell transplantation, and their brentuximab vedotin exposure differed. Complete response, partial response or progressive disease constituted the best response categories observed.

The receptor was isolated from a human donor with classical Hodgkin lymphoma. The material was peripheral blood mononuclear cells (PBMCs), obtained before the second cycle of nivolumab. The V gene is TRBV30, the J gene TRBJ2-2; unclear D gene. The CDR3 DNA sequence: TGTGCCTGGAGTGTCCCCGGTTCTTTGGACACCGGGGAGCTGTTTTTT. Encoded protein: CAWSVPGSLDTGELFF. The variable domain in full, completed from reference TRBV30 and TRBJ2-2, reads SQTIHQWPATLVQPVGSPLSLECTVEGTSNPNLYWYRQAAGRGLQLLFYSVGIGQISSEVPQNLSASRPQDRQFILSSKKLLLSDSGFYLCAWSVPGSLDTGELFFGEGSRLTVL.